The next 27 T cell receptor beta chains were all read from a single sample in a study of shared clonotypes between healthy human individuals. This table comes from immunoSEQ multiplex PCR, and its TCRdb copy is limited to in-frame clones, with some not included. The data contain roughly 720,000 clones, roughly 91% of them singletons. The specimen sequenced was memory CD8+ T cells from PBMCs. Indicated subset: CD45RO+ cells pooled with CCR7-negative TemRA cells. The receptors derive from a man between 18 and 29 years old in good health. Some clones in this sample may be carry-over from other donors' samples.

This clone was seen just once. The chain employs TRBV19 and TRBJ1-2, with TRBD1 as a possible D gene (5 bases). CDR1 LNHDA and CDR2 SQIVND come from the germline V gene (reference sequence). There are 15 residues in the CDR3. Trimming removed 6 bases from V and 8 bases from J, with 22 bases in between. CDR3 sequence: CASSMGFTGALGYTF. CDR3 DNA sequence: TGTGCCAGTAGCATGGGGTTTACAGGCGCTTTGGGCTACACCTTC.

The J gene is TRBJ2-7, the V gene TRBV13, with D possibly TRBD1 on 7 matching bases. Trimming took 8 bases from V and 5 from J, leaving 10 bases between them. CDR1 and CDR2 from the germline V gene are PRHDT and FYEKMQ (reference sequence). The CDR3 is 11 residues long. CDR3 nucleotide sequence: TGTGCCAGCTCCAGGGGGGACGAGCAGTACTTC. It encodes CASSRGDEQYF. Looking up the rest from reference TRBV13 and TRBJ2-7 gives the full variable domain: AAGVIQSPRHLIKEKRETATLKCYPIPRHDTVYWYQQGPGQDPQFLISFYEKMQSDKGSIPDRFSAQQFSDYHSELNMSSLELGDSALYFCASSRGDEQYFGPGTRLTVT.

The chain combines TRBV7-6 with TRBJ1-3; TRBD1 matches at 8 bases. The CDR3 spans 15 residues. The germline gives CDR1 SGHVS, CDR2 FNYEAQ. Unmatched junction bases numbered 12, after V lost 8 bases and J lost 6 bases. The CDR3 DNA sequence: TGTGCCAGCCTAAAAATGGACAGGGCTGCAAACACCATATATTTT. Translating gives CASLKMDRAANTIYF.

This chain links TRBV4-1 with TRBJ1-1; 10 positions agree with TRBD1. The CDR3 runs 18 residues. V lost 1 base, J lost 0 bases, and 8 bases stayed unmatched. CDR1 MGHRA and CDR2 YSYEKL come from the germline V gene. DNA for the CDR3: TGCGCCAGCAGCCAAGGGACAGGGGGTTTATTCATGAACACTGAAGCTTTCTTT. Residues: CASSQGTGGLFMNTEAFF.

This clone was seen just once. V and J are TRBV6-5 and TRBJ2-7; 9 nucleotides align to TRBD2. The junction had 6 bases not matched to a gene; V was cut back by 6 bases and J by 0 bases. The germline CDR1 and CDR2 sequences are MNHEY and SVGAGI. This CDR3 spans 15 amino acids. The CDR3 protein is CASSPRTSASYEQYF. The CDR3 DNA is TGTGCCAGCAGCCCAAGGACTAGCGCCTCCTACGAGCAGTACTTC.

CDR3 DNA sequence: TGTGCCAGCAGCTTAGCGGGAGATATCTACGAGCAGTACTTC. It encodes CASSLAGDIYEQYF. The chain recombines TRBV27 with TRBJ2-7; 9 positions match TRBD2. The V gene end was trimmed by 6 bases and the J gene end by 3 bases; junction bases not matched to a gene: 6. Per the germline V gene, CDR1 is MNHEY and CDR2 is SMNVEV (reference sequence). CDR3 length: 14 amino acids.

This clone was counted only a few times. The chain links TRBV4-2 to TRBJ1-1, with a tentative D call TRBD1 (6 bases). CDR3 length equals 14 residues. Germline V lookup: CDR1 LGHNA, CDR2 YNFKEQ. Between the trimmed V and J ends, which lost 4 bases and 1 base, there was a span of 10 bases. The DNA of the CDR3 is TGTGCCAGCAGCCCCCTGACAGGGAACACTGAAGCTTTCTTT. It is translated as CASSPLTGNTEAFF.

CDR3 sequence: CASSPTAGLSRETQYF. DNA for the CDR3: TGTGCCAGCAGTCCAACAGCGGGCCTGTCAAGGGAGACCCAGTACTTC. The J gene is TRBJ2-5, the V gene TRBV28; a weak D match, TRBD2 (6 bases). The V end lost 5 bases, the J end lost 5 bases, and 21 bases lay between the germline ends. The germline V gene encodes CDR1 MDHEN and CDR2 SYDVKM. CDR3 length: 16 amino acids. Full variable domain (outside the CDR3, taken from reference TRBV28 and TRBJ2-5): DVKVTQSSRYLVKRTGEKVFLECVQDMDHENMFWYRQDPGLGLRLIYFSYDVKMKEKGDIPEGYSVSREKKERFSLILESASTNQTSMYLCASSPTAGLSRETQYFGPGTRLLVL.

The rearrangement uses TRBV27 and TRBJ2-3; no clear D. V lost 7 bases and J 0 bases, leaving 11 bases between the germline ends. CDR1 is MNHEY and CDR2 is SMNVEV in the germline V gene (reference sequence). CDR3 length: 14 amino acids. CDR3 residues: CASMLGGSTDTQYF. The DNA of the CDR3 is TGTGCCAGCATGCTTGGCGGCAGCACAGATACGCAGTATTTT.

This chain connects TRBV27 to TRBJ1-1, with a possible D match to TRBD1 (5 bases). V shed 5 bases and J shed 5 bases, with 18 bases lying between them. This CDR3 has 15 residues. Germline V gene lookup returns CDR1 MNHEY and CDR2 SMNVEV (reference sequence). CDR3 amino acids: CASSTLGVSRTEAFF. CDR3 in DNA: TGTGCCAGCAGTACTTTAGGGGTCTCTCGGACTGAAGCTTTCTTT.

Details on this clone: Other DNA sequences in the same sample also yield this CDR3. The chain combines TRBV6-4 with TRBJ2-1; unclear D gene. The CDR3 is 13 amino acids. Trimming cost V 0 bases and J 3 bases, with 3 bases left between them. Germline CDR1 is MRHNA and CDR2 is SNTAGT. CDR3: CASSDSDYNEQFF. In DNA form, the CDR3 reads TGTGCCAGCAGTGACTCCGACTACAATGAGCAGTTCTTC.

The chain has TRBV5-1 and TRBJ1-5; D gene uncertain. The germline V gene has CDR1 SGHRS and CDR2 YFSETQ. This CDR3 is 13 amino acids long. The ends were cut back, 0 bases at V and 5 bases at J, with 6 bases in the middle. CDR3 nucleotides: TGCGCCAGCAGCTTGGAACCTTATCAGCCCCAGCATTTT. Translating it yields CASSLEPYQPQHF.

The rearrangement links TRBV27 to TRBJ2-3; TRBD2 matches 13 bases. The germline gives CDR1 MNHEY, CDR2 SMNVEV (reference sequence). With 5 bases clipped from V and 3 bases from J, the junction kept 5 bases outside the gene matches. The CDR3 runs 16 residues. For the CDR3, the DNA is TGTGCCAGCAGTCCCGGACTAGCGGGAGCTACAGATACGCAGTATTTT. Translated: CASSPGLAGATDTQYF.

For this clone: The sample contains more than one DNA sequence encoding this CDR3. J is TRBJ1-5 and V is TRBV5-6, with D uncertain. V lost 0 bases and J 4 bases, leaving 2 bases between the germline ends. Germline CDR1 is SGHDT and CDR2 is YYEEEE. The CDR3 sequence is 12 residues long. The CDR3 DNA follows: TGTGCCAGCAGCTTGGGAAATCAGCCCCAGCATTTT. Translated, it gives CASSLGNQPQHF.

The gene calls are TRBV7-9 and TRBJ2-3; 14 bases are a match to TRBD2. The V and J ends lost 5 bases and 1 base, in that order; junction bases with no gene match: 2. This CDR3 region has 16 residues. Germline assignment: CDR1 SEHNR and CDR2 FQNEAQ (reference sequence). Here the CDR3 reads CASSLGLAGGTDTQYF. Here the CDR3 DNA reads TGTGCCAGCAGCCTGGGACTAGCGGGGGGCACAGATACGCAGTATTTT.

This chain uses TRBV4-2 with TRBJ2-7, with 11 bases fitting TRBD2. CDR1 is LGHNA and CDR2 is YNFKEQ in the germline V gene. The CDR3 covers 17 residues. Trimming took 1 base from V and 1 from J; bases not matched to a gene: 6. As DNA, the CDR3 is TGTGCCAGCAGCCAAGTGACTAGCGGGAAGAGTTCCTACGAGCAGTACTTC. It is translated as CASSQVTSGKSSYEQYF.

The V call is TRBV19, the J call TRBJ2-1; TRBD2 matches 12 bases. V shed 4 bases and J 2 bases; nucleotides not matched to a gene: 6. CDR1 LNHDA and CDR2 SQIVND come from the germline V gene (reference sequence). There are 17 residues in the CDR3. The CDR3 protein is CASSTTLAGGPYNEQFF. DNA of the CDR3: TGTGCCAGTAGTACGACCCTAGCGGGAGGGCCCTACAATGAGCAGTTCTTC.

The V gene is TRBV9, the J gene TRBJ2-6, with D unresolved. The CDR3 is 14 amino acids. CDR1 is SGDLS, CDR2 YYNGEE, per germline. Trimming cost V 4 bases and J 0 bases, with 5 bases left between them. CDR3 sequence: CASSPSSGANVLTF. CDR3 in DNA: TGTGCCAGCAGCCCAAGCTCTGGGGCCAACGTCCTGACTTTC.

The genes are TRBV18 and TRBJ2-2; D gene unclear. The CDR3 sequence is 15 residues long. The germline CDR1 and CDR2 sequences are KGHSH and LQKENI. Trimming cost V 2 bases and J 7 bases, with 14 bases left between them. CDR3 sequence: CASSPAAPRGGELFF. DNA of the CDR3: TGTGCCAGCTCACCAGCGGCGCCCCGTGGCGGGGAGCTGTTTTTT.

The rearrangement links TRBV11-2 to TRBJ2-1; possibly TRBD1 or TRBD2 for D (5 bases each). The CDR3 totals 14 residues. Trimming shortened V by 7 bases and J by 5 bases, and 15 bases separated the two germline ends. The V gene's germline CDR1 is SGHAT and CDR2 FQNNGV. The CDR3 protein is CASTSRDGNNEQFF. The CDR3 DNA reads TGTGCCAGCACCTCCCGGGACGGAAACAATGAGCAGTTCTTC. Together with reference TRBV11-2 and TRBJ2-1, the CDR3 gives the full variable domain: EAGVAQSPRYKIIEKRQSVAFWCNPISGHATLYWYQQILGQGPKLLIQFQNNGVVDDSQLPKDRFSAERLKGVDSTLKIQPAKLEDSAVYLCASTSRDGNNEQFFGPGTRLTVL.

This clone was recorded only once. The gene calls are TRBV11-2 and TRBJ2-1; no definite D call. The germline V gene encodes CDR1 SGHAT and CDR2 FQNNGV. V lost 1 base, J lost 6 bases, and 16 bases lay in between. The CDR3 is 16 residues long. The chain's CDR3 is CASSLVWGRGSNEQFF. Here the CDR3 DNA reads TGTGCCAGCAGCTTAGTGTGGGGAAGAGGTAGCAATGAGCAGTTCTTC. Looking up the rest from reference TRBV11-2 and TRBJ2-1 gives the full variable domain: EAGVAQSPRYKIIEKRQSVAFWCNPISGHATLYWYQQILGQGPKLLIQFQNNGVVDDSQLPKDRFSAERLKGVDSTLKIQPAKLEDSAVYLCASSLVWGRGSNEQFFGPGTRLTVL.

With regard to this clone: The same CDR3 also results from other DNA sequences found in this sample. The CDR3 coding sequence is TGTGCCAGCAGCTTAGCAGGGTCTGGGGCCAACGTCCTGACTTTC. Translating it yields CASSLAGSGANVLTF. V is TRBV11-2 and J is TRBJ2-6; a possible D gene is TRBD1 (5 bases). The CDR3 is made up of 15 amino acids. CDR1 and CDR2 from the germline V gene are SGHAT and FQNNGV. V dropped 1 base and J dropped 1 base, with 5 bases sitting between them.

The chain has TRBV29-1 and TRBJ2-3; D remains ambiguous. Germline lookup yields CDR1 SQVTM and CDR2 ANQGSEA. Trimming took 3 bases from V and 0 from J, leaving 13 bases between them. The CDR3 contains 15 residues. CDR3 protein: CSVELPSASTDTQYF. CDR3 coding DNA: TGCAGCGTTGAGTTGCCGTCCGCTAGCACAGATACGCAGTATTTT.

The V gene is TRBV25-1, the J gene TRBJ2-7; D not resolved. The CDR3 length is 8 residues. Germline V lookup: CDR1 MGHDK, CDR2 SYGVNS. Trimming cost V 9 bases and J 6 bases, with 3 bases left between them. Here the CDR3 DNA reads TGTGCCAGTCGCGAGCAGTACTTC. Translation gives CASREQYF.

The CDR3 protein is CASSGLADISGANVLTF. Here the CDR3 DNA reads TGTGCCAGCAGCGGACTAGCGGATATCTCTGGGGCCAACGTCCTGACTTTC. The rearrangement joins TRBV9 to TRBJ2-6, with 9 bases identical to TRBD2. Trimming cost V 3 bases and J 0 bases; bases outside gene matches: 4. CDR3 length: 17 amino acids. Germline V lookup: CDR1 SGDLS, CDR2 YYNGEE.

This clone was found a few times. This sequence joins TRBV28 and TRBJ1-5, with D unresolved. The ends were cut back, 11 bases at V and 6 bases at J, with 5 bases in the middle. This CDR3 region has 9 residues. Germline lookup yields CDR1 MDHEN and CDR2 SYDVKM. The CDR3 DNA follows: TGTGCCGGAGGTCAGCCCCAGCATTTT. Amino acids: CAGGQPQHF. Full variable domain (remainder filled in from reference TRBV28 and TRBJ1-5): DVKVTQSSRYLVKRTGEKVFLECVQDMDHENMFWYRQDPGLGLRLIYFSYDVKMKEKGDIPEGYSVSREKKERFSLILESASTNQTSMYLCAGGQPQHFGDGTRLSIL.

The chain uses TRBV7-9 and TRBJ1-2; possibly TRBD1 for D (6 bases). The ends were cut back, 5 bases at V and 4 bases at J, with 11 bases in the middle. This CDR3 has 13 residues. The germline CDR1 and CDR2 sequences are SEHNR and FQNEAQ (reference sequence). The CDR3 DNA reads TGTGCCAGCAGCCCTGTAGGGGGCTATGGCTACACCTTC. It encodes CASSPVGGYGYTF.